The 25 T cell receptor beta chains below were found in one sample sequenced in a study of cytomegalovirus exposure and HLA in healthy donors. Generated by immunoSEQ multiplex PCR, the TCRdb table keeps only in-frame clones and is missing some. The table includes over 75,000 clones, around 85% detected once. The sequencing input was PBMCs. The receptors here all came from a man aged 18 to 29 in good health and CMV-seropositive.

The sample holds one count of this clone. V is TRBV18 and J is TRBJ2-3; tentative D call: TRBD2 (5 bases). The V and J ends lost 3 bases and 2 bases respectively, with 12 bases between them. Per germline, CDR1 KGHSH and CDR2 LQKENI. This CDR3 contains 15 residues. This CDR3 is CASSPYPRDTDTQYF. DNA for the CDR3: TGTGCCAGCTCACCGTACCCACGGGACACAGATACGCAGTATTTT.

This clone was observed a few times. This sequence joins TRBV2 and TRBJ1-2; D unclear. Germline CDR1 reads SNHLY; CDR2 reads FYNNEI. V lost 1 base to trimming and J lost 7 bases, with 4 bases between them. The CDR3 loop spans 11 amino acids. CDR3 amino acids: CASSEGSGYTF. The CDR3 DNA reads as TGTGCCAGCAGTGAAGGGAGTGGCTACACCTTC.

The rearrangement uses TRBV19 and TRBJ2-7, with 7 bases matching TRBD2. The germline CDR1 and CDR2 sequences are LNHDA and SQIVND (reference sequence). V shed 5 bases and J 3 bases; nucleotides not matched to a gene: 16. The CDR3 consists of 17 residues. CDR3 DNA: TGTGCCAGTAGTTTTCGGACTAGTAGCAATCGGAACTACGAGCAGTACTTC. Translated, it gives CASSFRTSSNRNYEQYF.

The V call is TRBV18, the J call TRBJ2-1; TRBD2 might be the D (5 bases). The CDR3 spans 16 residues. In germline, CDR1 is KGHSH, CDR2 LQKENI. The V end was cut by 0 bases, the J end by 0 bases, with 9 bases between. As DNA, the CDR3 is TGTGCCAGCTCACCACCAGCGGCCAGCTCCTACAATGAGCAGTTCTTC. This encodes CASSPPAASSYNEQFF. Complete variable domain (other parts from reference TRBV18 and TRBJ2-1): NAGVMQNPRHLVRRRGQEARLRCSPMKGHSHVYWYRQLPEEGLKFMVYLQKENIIDESGMPKERFSAEFPKEGPSILRIQQVVRGDSAAYFCASSPPAASSYNEQFFGPGTRLTVL.

The rearrangement uses TRBV14 and TRBJ2-2; TRBD2 agrees at 11 bases. The junction had 5 bases not matched to a gene; V was cut back by 0 bases and J by 2 bases. The length of the CDR3 is 18 residues. Germline V gives CDR1 SGHDN, CDR2 FVKESK. CDR3 amino acids: CASSQDRGLADNTGELFF. CDR3 nucleotide sequence: TGTGCCAGCAGCCAAGATCGGGGACTAGCGGATAACACCGGGGAGCTGTTTTTT.

This clone was seen once. The sample holds other DNA sequences that translate to the same CDR3. The chain's CDR3 is CASSLGQQETQYF. The CDR3 nucleotides are TGTGCCAGCAGCTTAGGACAGCAAGAGACCCAGTACTTC. The rearrangement joins TRBV7-3 to TRBJ2-5, with TRBD1 as a possible D gene (6 bases). Germline V gene sequence: CDR1 SGHTA, CDR2 FQGTGA. The CDR3 extends over 13 amino acids. V dropped 2 bases and J dropped 2 bases, with 6 bases sitting between them. Variable domain in full (rest from reference TRBV7-3 and TRBJ2-5): GAGVSQTPSNKVTEKGKYVELRCDPISGHTALYWYRQSLGQGPEFLIYFQGTGAADDSGLPNDRFFAVRPEGSVSTLKIQRTERGDSAVYLCASSLGQQETQYFGPGTRLLVL.

This clone was detected only a few times. This chain connects TRBV5-1 to TRBJ1-2, with TRBD1 identical over 10 bases. The CDR3 covers 14 residues. Trimming took 2 bases from V and 6 from J; bases not matched to a gene: 4. Germline CDR1 and CDR2: SGHRS and YFSETQ. In DNA form, the CDR3 reads TGCGCCAGCAGCTTACCCGACAGGGGGCATGGCTACACCTTC. It codes for CASSLPDRGHGYTF.

CDR3 coding DNA: TGTGCCAGCTCCCTCCCCGGGGAGCTGTTTTTT. Translation: CASSLPGELFF. The V call is TRBV18, the J call TRBJ2-2; D uncertain. V dropped 6 bases and J dropped 6 bases, with 5 bases sitting between them. There are 11 residues in the CDR3. CDR1 and CDR2 (germline): KGHSH, LQKENI.

The chain recombines TRBV15 with TRBJ2-2; D might be TRBD2 (5 bases). The CDR3 has 16 amino acids. Germline loops: CDR1 LNHNV, CDR2 YYDKDF (reference sequence). The germline V and J ends were trimmed by 1 base and 0 bases, with 9 bases remaining between them. DNA of the CDR3: TGTGCCACCAGCAGAGTGGCGGGTGCGAACACCGGGGAGCTGTTTTTT. As protein: CATSRVAGANTGELFF.

J is TRBJ1-1 and V is TRBV5-1; D call uncertain. CDR1 and CDR2 (germline): SGHRS, YFSETQ. This CDR3 has 14 residues. Trimming shortened V by 1 base and J by 5 bases, and 12 bases separated the two germline ends. In nucleotides, the CDR3 is TGCGCCAGCAGCTTGCTTTGGGGAGAGACTGAAGCTTTCTTT. It specifies CASSLLWGETEAFF.

The V and J genes are TRBV2 and TRBJ2-2; TRBD2 matches at 10 bases. Germline trimming cut 3 bases from V and 5 bases from J; bases unmatched to any gene: 3. Germline-derived CDR1 and CDR2 are SNHLY and FYNNEI. The CDR3 is 15 amino acids. The chain's CDR3 is CASSEASGSTGELFF. The CDR3 DNA reads TGTGCCAGCAGTGAGGCTAGCGGGAGTACCGGGGAGCTGTTTTTT.

The chain is built from TRBV28 and TRBJ2-7; no clear D gene. The CDR3 spans 17 residues. Trimming stripped 3 bases from V and 2 bases from J, with 20 bases between. The V gene's germline CDR1 is MDHEN and CDR2 SYDVKM. The CDR3 spells CASSFPPGYSDPYEQYF. In DNA, the CDR3 is TGTGCCAGCAGTTTCCCCCCCGGATACAGTGACCCCTACGAGCAGTACTTC.

This clone was counted a few times. The chain joins TRBV7-2 to TRBJ1-4; D uncertain. Trimming took 5 bases from V and 2 from J, leaving 9 bases between them. Germline CDR1 is SGHTA and CDR2 is FQGNSA. The CDR3 loop spans 14 amino acids. The DNA of the CDR3 is TGTGCCAGCAGCCCTTATGGCACTAATGAAAAACTGTTTTTT. This encodes CASSPYGTNEKLFF.

This sequence joins TRBV28 and TRBJ2-2; 10 bases align to TRBD2. CDR3 size: 17 residues. V shed 3 bases and J 7 bases; nucleotides not matched to a gene: 11. Germline CDR1 MDHEN, CDR2 SYDVKM. The CDR3 spells CASSFPSGRLSNGELFF. The CDR3 coding sequence is TGTGCCAGCAGTTTTCCTAGCGGGAGATTATCCAACGGGGAGCTGTTTTTT. The full variable domain, rest sourced from reference TRBV28 and TRBJ2-2, is DVKVTQSSRYLVKRTGEKVFLECVQDMDHENMFWYRQDPGLGLRLIYFSYDVKMKEKGDIPEGYSVSREKKERFSLILESASTNQTSMYLCASSFPSGRLSNGELFFGEGSRLTVL.

This clone has more than one count but fewer than ten. The chain is built from TRBV18 and TRBJ1-2; D might be TRBD1 (5 bases). The V end was cut by 6 bases, the J end by 8 bases, with 19 bases between. Germline CDR1 is KGHSH and CDR2 is LQKENI. CDR3 length: 14 residues. CDR3 coding DNA: TGTGCCAGCTCGCGCGACGGACAACCTGGGGGCTACACCTTC. It translates to CASSRDGQPGGYTF.

This clone was seen once. This chain connects TRBV5-1 to TRBJ2-5; D gene unclear. With 4 bases removed from V and 5 bases from J, the gap between germline ends came to 12 bases. Germline assignment: CDR1 SGHRS and CDR2 YFSETQ. The CDR3 is 13 residues long. This chain's CDR3 is CASSPDLSETQYF. In DNA, the CDR3 is TGCGCCAGCAGCCCAGACTTGTCGGAGACCCAGTACTTC.

V usage is TRBV14 and J usage is TRBJ1-1; TRBD1 matches at 9 bases. Germline trimming cut 4 bases from V and 4 bases from J; bases unmatched to any gene: 4. The CDR3 extends over 14 amino acids. Germline CDR1 SGHDN, CDR2 FVKESK. In nucleotides, the CDR3 is TGTGCCAGCAGCCTTGTACAGGGGGCCACTGAAGCTTTCTTT. Its protein product is CASSLVQGATEAFF.

This chain links TRBV5-1 with TRBJ2-7; weak D call: TRBD1 (5 bases). The length of the CDR3 is 13 residues. V gave up 4 bases and J gave up 3 bases, with 11 bases separating them. The germline CDR1 and CDR2 sequences are SGHRS and YFSETQ. CDR3 in amino acids: CASSAGHRYEQYV. For the CDR3, the DNA is TGCGCCAGCAGCGCCGGACACCGCTACGAGCAGTACGTC.

This clone has only a few counts. V and J are TRBV13 and TRBJ2-2; tentative D call: TRBD2 (5 bases). Trimming took 2 bases from V and 4 from J, leaving 20 bases between them. The CDR3 loop spans 18 amino acids. CDR1 and CDR2 from the germline V gene are PRHDT and FYEKMQ (reference sequence). CDR3 bases: TGTGCCAGCAGCTTACGCCTGACTCTGCGGGCTATCACCGGGGAGCTGTTTTTT. Translation: CASSLRLTLRAITGELFF.

The rearrangement uses TRBV15 and TRBJ2-7; a weak D match, TRBD1 (7 bases). Germline V CDR1 and CDR2: LNHNV, YYDKDF (reference sequence). V lost 8 bases to trimming and J lost 3 bases, with 14 bases between them. The CDR3 consists of 13 residues. CDR3 nucleotide sequence: TGTGCCACCCGCGGGACAGAGGACTACGAGCAGTACTTC. Translation: CATRGTEDYEQYF.

This chain connects TRBV30 to TRBJ2-3; D is perhaps TRBD2 (5 bases). This CDR3 has 15 amino acids. CDR1 GTSNPN and CDR2 SVGIG come from the germline V gene (reference sequence). V lost 4 bases to trimming and J lost 2 bases, with 16 bases between them. The CDR3 here is CAWNPSSGLTDTQYF. CDR3 bases: TGTGCCTGGAACCCCTCCAGCGGACTCACAGATACGCAGTATTTT.

The chain employs TRBV15 and TRBJ2-7; TRBD2 might be the D (5 bases). V lost 5 bases and J 7 bases, leaving 15 bases between the germline ends. There are 13 residues in the CDR3. The germline V gene has CDR1 LNHNV and CDR2 YYDKDF (reference sequence). The DNA of the CDR3 is TGTGCCACCAGCCTCGAGGGAGTTGATGAGCAGTACTTC. Translated: CATSLEGVDEQYF.

This clone occurred a few times. The V and J genes are TRBV7-9 and TRBJ2-2, with no clear D. Trimming took off 4 bases at V and 7 bases at J, with 13 bases between the two ends. The germline gives CDR1 SEHNR, CDR2 FQNEAQ (reference sequence). The CDR3 has 14 residues. CDR3 nucleotide sequence: TGTGCCAGCAGCTGGGTGGGCGCGAGCGGGGAGCTGTTTTTT. It is translated as CASSWVGASGELFF.

Here the CDR3 reads CASSLTGTIYEQYF. Written as DNA, the CDR3 is TGTGCCAGCAGCTTAACCGGGACAATTTACGAGCAGTACTTC. The rearrangement joins TRBV7-2 to TRBJ2-7; D possibly corresponds to TRBD1 (6 bases). Per germline, CDR1 SGHTA and CDR2 FQGNSA. V shed 2 bases and J shed 4 bases, with 12 bases lying between them. CDR3 length: 14 amino acids.

The genes are TRBV29-1 and TRBJ2-5; 13 nucleotides align to TRBD2. Trimming at V came to 8 bases and at J to 6 bases, leaving 15 bases not matched to a gene. The CDR3 has 16 amino acids. CDR1 SQVTM and CDR2 ANQGSEA come from the germline V gene. The DNA for the CDR3 is TGCAGCACCTGGACTAGCGGGAGAACAAATCCAAAGACCCAGTACTTC. It yields the protein CSTWTSGRTNPKTQYF.